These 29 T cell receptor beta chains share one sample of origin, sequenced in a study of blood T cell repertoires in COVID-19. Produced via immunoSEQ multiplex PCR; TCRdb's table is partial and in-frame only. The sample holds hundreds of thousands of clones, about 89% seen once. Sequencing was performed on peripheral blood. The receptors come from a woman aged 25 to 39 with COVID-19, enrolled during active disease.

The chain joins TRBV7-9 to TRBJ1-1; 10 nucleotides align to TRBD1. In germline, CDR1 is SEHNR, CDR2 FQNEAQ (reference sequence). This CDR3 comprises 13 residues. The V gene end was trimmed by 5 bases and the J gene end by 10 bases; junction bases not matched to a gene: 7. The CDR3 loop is CASSPGTGVGAFF. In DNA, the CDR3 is TGTGCCAGCAGCCCCGGGACAGGGGTTGGAGCTTTCTTT.

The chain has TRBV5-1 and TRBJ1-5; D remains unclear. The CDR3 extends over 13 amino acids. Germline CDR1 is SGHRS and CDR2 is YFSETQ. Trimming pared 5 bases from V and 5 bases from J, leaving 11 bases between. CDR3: CASRVAGDQPQHF. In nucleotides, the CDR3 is TGCGCCAGCAGGGTGGCCGGGGATCAGCCCCAGCATTTT. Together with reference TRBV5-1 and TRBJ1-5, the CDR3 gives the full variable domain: KAGVTQTPRYLIKTRGQQVTLSCSPISGHRSVSWYQQTPGQGLQFLFEYFSETQRNKGNFPGRFSGRQFSNSRSEMNVSTLELGDSALYLCASRVAGDQPQHFGDGTRLSIL.

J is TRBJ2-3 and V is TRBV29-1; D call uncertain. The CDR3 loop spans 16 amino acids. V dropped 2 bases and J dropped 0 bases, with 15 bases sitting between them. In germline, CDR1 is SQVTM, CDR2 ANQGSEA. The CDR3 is CSVELRRHPSTDTQYF. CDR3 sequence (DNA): TGCAGCGTTGAACTCCGTCGACACCCTAGCACAGATACGCAGTATTTT.

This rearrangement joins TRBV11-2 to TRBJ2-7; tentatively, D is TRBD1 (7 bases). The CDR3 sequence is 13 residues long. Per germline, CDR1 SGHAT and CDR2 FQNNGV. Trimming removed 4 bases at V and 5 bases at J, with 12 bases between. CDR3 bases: TGTGCCAGCAGCTGGGGGGACAGACACGAGCAGTACGTC. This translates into CASSWGDRHEQYV.

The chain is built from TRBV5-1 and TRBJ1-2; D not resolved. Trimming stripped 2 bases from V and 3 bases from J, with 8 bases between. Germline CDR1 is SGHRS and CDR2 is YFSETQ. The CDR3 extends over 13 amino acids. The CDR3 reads CASSFGLHYGYTF. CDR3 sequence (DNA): TGCGCCAGCAGCTTTGGCTTACACTATGGCTACACCTTC. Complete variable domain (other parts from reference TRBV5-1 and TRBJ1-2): KAGVTQTPRYLIKTRGQQVTLSCSPISGHRSVSWYQQTPGQGLQFLFEYFSETQRNKGNFPGRFSGRQFSNSRSEMNVSTLELGDSALYLCASSFGLHYGYTFGSGTRLTVV.

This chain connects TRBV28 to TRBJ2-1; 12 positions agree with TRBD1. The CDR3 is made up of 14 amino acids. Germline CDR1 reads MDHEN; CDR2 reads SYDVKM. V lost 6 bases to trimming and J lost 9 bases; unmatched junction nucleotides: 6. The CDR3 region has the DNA TGTGCCAGCAGGGGACAGGGGGCTTGGAGTGAGCAGTTCTTC. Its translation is CASRGQGAWSEQFF.

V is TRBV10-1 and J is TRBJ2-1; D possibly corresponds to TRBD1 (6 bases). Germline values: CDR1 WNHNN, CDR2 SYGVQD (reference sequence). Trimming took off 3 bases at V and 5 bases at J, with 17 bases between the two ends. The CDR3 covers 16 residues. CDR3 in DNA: TGCGCCAGCAGTGACCTTTACCTAGGGGGAGACAATGAGCAGTTCTTC. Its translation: CASSDLYLGGDNEQFF.

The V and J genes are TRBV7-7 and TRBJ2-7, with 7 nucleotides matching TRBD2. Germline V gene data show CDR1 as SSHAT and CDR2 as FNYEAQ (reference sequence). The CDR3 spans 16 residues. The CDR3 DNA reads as TGTGCTAGCAGCTTAGCGGGTGCGGGGGTCCGATACGAGCAGTACGTC. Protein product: CASSLAGAGVRYEQYV.

The CDR3 sequence: CASSPAGTTTRRQETQYF. Written as DNA, the CDR3 is TGTGCCAGCTCACCGGCTGGGACTACCACCCGGCGGCAAGAGACCCAGTACTTC. The V and J genes are TRBV18 and TRBJ2-5, with 7 positions matching TRBD2. CDR1 KGHSH and CDR2 LQKENI come from the germline V gene. The CDR3 spans 18 residues. V lost 3 bases and J lost 2; bases outside the gene matches: 15.

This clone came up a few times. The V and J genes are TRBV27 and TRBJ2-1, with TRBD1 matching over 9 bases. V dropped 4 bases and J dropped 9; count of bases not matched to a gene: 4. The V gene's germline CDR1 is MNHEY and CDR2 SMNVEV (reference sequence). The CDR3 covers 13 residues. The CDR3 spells CASSSQGALEQFF. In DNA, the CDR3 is TGTGCCAGCAGTTCACAGGGGGCGCTTGAGCAGTTCTTC.

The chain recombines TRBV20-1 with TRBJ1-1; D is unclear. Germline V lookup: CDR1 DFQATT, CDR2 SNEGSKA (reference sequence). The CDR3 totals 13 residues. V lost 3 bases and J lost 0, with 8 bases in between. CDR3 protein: CSASLTLNTEAFF. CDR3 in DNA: TGCAGTGCTAGTCTAACTTTGAACACTGAAGCTTTCTTT.

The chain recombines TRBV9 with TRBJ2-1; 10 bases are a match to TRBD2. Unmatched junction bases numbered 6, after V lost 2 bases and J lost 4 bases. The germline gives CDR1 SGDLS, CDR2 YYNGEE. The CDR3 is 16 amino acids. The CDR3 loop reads CASSVGGLALYNEQFF. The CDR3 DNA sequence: TGTGCCAGCAGCGTGGGGGGACTAGCGTTGTACAATGAGCAGTTCTTC.

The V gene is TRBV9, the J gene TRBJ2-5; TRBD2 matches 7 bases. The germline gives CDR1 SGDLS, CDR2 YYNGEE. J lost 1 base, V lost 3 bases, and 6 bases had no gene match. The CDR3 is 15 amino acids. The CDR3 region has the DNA TGTGCCAGCAGCGCCGCGGGAGCGGTCCAAGAGACCCAGTACTTC. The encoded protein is CASSAAGAVQETQYF.

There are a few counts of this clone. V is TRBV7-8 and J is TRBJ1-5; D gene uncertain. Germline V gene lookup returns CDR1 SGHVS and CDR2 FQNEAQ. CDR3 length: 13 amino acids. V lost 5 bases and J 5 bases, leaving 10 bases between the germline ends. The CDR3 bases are TGTGCCAGCAGCCCGGGGAGGGATCAGCCCCAGCATTTT. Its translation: CASSPGRDQPQHF.

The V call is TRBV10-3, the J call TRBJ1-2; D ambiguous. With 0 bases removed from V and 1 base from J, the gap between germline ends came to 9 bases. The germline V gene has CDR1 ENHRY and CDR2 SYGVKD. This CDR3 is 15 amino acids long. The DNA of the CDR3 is TGTGCCATCAGTGAGTCATGGCAAATTAACTATGGCTACACCTTC. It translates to CAISESWQINYGYTF.

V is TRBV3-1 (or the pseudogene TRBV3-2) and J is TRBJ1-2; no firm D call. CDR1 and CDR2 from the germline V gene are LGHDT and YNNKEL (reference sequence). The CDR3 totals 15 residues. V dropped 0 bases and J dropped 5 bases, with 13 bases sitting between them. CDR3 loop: CASSQDAGQAYGYTF. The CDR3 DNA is TGTGCCAGCAGCCAAGATGCGGGCCAAGCATATGGCTACACCTTC.

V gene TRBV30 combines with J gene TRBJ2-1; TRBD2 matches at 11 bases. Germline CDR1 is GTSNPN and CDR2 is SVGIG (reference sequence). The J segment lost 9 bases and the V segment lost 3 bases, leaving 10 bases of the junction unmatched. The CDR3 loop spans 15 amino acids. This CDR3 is CAWSPGLAAFGEQFF. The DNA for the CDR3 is TGTGCCTGGAGCCCGGGACTAGCGGCCTTTGGTGAGCAGTTCTTC.

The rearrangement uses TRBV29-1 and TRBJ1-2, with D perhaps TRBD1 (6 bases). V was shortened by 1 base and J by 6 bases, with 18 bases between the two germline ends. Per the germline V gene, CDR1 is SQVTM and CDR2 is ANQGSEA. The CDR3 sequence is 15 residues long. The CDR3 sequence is CSVEGTQGHRDGYTF. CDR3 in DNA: TGCAGCGTTGAAGGCACGCAGGGGCATCGGGATGGCTACACCTTC.

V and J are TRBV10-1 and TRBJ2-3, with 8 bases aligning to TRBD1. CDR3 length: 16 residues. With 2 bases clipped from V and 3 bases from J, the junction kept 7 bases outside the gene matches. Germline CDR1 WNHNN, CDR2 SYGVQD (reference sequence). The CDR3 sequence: CASSERRTGWTDTQYF. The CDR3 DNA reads TGCGCCAGCAGTGAGAGAAGGACAGGGTGGACAGATACGCAGTATTTT.

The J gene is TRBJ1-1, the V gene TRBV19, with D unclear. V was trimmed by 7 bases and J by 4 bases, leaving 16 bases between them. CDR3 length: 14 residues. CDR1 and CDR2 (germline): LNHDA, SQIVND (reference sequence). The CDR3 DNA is TGTGCCAGTACGACACTCATGGGTCCCACTGAAGCTTTCTTT. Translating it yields CASTTLMGPTEAFF.

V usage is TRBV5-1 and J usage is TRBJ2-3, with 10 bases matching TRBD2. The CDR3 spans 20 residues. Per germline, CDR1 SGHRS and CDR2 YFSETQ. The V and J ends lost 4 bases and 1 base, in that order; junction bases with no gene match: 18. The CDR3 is CASSPLGASGSRVGTDTQYF. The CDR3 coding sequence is TGCGCCAGCAGCCCCCTCGGGGCTAGCGGGAGTCGGGTAGGCACAGATACGCAGTATTTT. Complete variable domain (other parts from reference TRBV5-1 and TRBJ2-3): KAGVTQTPRYLIKTRGQQVTLSCSPISGHRSVSWYQQTPGQGLQFLFEYFSETQRNKGNFPGRFSGRQFSNSRSEMNVSTLELGDSALYLCASSPLGASGSRVGTDTQYFGPGTRLTVL.

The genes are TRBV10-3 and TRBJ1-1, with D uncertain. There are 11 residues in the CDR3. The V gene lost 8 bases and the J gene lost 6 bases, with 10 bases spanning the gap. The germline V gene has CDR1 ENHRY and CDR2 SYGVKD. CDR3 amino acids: CAIGSGSEAFF. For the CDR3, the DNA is TGTGCCATCGGGTCAGGCTCTGAAGCTTTCTTT.

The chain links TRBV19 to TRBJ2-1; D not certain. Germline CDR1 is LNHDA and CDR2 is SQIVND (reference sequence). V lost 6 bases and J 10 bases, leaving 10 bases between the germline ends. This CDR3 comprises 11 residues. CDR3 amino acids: CASSLQWEQFF. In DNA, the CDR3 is TGTGCCAGTAGCCTACAGTGGGAGCAGTTCTTC.

The CDR3: CSVEDRPTGGTEAFF. The CDR3, as DNA: TGCAGCGTTGAAGATAGGCCGACAGGGGGCACTGAAGCTTTCTTT. The chain carries TRBV29-1 and TRBJ1-1, with 9 bases that match TRBD1. The CDR3 runs 15 residues. Germline CDR1 SQVTM, CDR2 ANQGSEA. The V segment lost 0 bases and the J segment 4 bases; nucleotides outside the gene matches: 6.

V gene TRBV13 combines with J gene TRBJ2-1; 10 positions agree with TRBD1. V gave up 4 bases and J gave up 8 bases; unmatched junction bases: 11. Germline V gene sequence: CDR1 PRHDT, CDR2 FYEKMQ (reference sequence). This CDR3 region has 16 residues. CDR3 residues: CASSYSPGQGIDEQFF. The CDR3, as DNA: TGTGCCAGCAGCTACAGCCCGGGACAGGGGATAGATGAGCAGTTCTTC. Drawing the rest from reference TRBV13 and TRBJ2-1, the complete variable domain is AAGVIQSPRHLIKEKRETATLKCYPIPRHDTVYWYQQGPGQDPQFLISFYEKMQSDKGSIPDRFSAQQFSDYHSELNMSSLELGDSALYFCASSYSPGQGIDEQFFGPGTRLTVL.

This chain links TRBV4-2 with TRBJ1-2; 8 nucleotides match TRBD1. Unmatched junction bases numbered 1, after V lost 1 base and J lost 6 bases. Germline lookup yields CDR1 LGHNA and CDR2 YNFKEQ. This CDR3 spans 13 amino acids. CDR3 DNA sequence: TGTGCCAGCAGCCAAGGGGGACAGGATGGCTACACCTTC. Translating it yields CASSQGGQDGYTF.

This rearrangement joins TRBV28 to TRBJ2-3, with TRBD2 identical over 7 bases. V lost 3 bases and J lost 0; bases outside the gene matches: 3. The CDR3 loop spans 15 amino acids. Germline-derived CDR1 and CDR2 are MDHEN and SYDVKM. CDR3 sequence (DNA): TGTGCCAGCAGTTTTGCGGGGGAGAGCACAGATACGCAGTATTTT. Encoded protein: CASSFAGESTDTQYF. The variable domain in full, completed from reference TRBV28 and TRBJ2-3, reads DVKVTQSSRYLVKRTGEKVFLECVQDMDHENMFWYRQDPGLGLRLIYFSYDVKMKEKGDIPEGYSVSREKKERFSLILESASTNQTSMYLCASSFAGESTDTQYFGPGTRLTVL.

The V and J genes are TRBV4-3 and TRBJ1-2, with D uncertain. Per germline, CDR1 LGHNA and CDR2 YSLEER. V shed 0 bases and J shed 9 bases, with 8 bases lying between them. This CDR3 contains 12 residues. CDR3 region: CASSQDGLSYTF. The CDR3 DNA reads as TGCGCCAGCAGCCAAGATGGGCTAAGCTACACCTTC.

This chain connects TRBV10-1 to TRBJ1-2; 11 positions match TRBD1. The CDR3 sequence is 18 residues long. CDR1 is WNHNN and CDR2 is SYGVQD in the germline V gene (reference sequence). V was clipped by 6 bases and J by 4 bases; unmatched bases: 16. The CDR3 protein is CASSAKPWTGGFVYGYTF. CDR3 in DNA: TGCGCCAGCAGCGCCAAACCTTGGACAGGGGGCTTTGTCTATGGCTACACCTTC.